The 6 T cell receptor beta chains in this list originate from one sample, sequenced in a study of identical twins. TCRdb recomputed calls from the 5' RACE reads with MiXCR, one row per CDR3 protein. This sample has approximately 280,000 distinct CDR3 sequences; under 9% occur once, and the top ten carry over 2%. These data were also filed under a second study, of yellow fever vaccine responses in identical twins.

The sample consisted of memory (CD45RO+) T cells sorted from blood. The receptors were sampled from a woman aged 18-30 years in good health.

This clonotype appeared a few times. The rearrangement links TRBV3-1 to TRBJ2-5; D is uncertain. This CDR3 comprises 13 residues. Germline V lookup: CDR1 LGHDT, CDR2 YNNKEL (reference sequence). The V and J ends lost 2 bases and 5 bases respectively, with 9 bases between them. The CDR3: CASSQLRTETQYF. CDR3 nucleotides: TGTGCCAGCAGCCAACTTAGGACGGAGACCCAGTACTTC.

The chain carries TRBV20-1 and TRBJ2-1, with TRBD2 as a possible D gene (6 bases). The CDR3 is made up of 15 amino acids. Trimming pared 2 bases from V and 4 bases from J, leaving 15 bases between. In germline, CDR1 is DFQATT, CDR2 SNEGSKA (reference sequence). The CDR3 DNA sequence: TGCAGTGCTAGAACCATACGGGACTTATACAATGAGCAGTTCTTC. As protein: CSARTIRDLYNEQFF.

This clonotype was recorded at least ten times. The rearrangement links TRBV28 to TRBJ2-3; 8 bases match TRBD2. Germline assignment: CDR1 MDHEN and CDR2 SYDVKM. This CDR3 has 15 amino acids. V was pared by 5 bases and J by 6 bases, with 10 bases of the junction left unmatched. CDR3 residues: CASSTPAGVADTQYF. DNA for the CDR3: TGTGCCAGCAGTACCCCAGCGGGAGTGGCCGATACGCAGTATTTT. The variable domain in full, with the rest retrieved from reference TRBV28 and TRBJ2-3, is DVKVTQSSRYLVKRTGEKVFLECVQDMDHENMFWYRQDPGLGLRLIYFSYDVKMKEKGDIPEGYSVSREKKERFSLILESASTNQTSMYLCASSTPAGVADTQYFGPGTRLTVL.

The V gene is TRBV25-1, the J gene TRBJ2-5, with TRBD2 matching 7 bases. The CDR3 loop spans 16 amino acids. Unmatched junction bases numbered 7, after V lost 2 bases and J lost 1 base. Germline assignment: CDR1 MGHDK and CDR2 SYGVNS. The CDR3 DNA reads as TGTGCCAGCAGTGAAGGGGCTAGCGGTTTCCAAGAGACCCAGTACTTC. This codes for CASSEGASGFQETQYF.

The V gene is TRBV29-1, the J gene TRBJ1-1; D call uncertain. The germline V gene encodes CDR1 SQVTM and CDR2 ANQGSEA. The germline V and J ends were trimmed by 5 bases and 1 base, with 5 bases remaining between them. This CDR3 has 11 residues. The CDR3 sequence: CSVSGNTEAFF. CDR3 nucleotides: TGCAGCGTTTCGGGGAACACTGAAGCTTTCTTT.

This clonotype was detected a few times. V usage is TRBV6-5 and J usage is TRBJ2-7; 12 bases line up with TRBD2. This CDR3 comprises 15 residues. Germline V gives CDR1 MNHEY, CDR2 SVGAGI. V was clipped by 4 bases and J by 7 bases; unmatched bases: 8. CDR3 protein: CASSSGLAGGREQYF. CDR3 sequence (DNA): TGTGCCAGCAGTTCCGGCCTAGCGGGAGGGAGGGAGCAGTACTTC.